This T cell receptor beta chain was sequenced for a study of PD-1 blockade in classical Hodgkin lymphoma. This clone has a handful of counts. The repertoire was sequenced with immunoSEQ multiplex PCR; TCRdb's copy has only in-frame clones and lacks some. The top ten hold more than 35% of the sample, which has approximately 18,000 clones, around three quarters seen once. The sample's time point: cycle 4 day 1 (C4D1), after 5 to 7 weeks of nivolumab. All trial patients relapsed after autologous stem cell transplantation. Best outcomes ranged across complete response, partial response and progressive disease. The V end lost 5 bases, the J end lost 7 bases, and 12 bases lay between the germline ends. Per the germline V gene, CDR1 is SGHRS and CDR2 is YFSETQ. The CDR3 is 13 amino acids.

The sample consisted of peripheral blood mononuclear cells (PBMCs), taken before the fourth cycle of nivolumab. V and J are TRBV5-1 and TRBJ2-2; tentatively, D is TRBD1 (6 bases). This clonotype originated in a human donor with classical Hodgkin lymphoma. CDR3 nucleotides: TGCGCCAGCAGATGGGGGCAGAACGGGGAGCTGTTTTTT. Amino acids: CASRWGQNGELFF.